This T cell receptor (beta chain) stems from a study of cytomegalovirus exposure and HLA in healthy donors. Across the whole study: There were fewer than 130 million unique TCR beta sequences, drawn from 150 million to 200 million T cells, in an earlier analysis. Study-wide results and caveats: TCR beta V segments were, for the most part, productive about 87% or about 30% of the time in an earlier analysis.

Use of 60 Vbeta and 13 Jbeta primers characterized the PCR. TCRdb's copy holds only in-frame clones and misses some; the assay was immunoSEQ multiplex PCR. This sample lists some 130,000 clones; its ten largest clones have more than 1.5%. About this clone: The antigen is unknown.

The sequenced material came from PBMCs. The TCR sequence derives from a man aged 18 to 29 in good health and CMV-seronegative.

The CDR3 here is CASSAANTEAFF. The CDR3 bases are TGTGCCAGTTCGGCGGCGAACACTGAAGCTTTCTTT. The rearrangement uses TRBV28 and TRBJ1-1, with D uncertain. Trimming pared 9 bases from V and 1 base from J, leaving 9 bases between. Germline values: CDR1 MDHEN, CDR2 SYDVKM. The CDR3 loop spans 12 amino acids.